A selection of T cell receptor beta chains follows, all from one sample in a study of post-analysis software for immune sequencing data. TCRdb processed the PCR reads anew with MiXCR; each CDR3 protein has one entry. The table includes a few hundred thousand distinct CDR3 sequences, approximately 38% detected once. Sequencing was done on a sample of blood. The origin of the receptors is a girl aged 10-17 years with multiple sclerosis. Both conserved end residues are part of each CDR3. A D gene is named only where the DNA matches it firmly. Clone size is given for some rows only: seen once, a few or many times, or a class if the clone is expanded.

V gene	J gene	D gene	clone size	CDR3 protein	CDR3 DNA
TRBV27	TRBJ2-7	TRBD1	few	CASSLSEGTVSYEQYF	TGTGCCAGCAGTTTATCAGAGGGGACAGTCTCCTACGAGCAGTACTTC
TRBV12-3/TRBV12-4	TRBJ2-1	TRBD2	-	CASRLAGGPPNEQFF	TGTGCCAGCAGATTAGCGGGGGGGCCTCCCAATGAGCAGTTCTTC
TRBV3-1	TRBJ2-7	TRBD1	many	CASSPSGQPYEQYF	TGTGCCAGCAGCCCATCGGGACAGCCCTACGAGCAGTACTTC
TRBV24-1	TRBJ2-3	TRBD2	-	CATSDPSSGGTQYF	TGTGCCACCAGTGACCCGTCCTCGGGGGGGACGCAGTATTTT
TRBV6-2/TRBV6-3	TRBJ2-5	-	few	CASSPRGPLQETQYF	TGTGCCAGCAGTCCCAGGGGACCCCTCCAAGAGACCCAGTACTTC
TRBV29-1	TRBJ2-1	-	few	CSALDRNTYNEQFF	TGCAGCGCCTTAGACAGGAATACCTACAATGAGCAGTTCTTC
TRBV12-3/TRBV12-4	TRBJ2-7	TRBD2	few	CARGGSEQYF	TGTGCCCGCGGGGGGTCCGAGCAGTACTTC
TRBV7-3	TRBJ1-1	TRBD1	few	CASSRSTGGYTEAFF	TGTGCCAGCAGCAGGTCGACAGGGGGCTATACTGAAGCTTTCTTT
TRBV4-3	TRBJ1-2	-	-	CAGSQVSPGHFVGFYGYTF	TGCGCCGGCAGCCAAGTTTCCCCCGGACACTTCGTCGGATTCTACGGCTACACCTTC
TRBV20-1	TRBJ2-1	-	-	CSARRQRNPLNEQFF	TGCAGTGCTAGGAGGCAGCGGAACCCTTTGAATGAGCAGTTCTTC
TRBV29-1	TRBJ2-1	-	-	CSATDRYNEQFF	TGCAGCGCTACCGACAGGTACAATGAGCAGTTCTTC
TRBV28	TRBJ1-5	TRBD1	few	CASSFRDRDNQPQHF	TGTGCCAGCAGTTTCCGGGACAGGGACAATCAGCCCCAGCATTTT
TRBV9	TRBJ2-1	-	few	CASSVGRGWTGRVVYNEQFF	TGTGCCAGCAGCGTAGGGCGGGGCTGGACGGGACGGGTGGTGTACAATGAGCAGTTCTTC
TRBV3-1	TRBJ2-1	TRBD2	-	CASSYLAGGRNEQFF	TGTGCCAGCAGCTATCTAGCGGGGGGGAGGAATGAGCAGTTCTTC
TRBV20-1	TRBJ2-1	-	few	CSALGPVRSSYSEQFF	TGCAGTGCTCTGGGTCCCGTTAGGAGCTCCTACAGTGAGCAGTTCTTC
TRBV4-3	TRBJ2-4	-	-	CASSHGGAKNIQYF	TGCGCCAGCAGCCACGGTGGAGCCAAAAACATTCAGTACTTC
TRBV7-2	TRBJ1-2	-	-	CASSLDLPLNYGYTF	TGTGCCAGCAGCTTAGATCTACCCTTGAACTATGGCTACACCTTC
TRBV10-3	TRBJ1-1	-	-	CAIRPGGAGGTEAFF	TGTGCCATCAGGCCGGGGGGTGCGGGGGGGACTGAAGCTTTCTTT
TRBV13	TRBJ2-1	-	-	CASSLDVLRSYNEQFF	TGTGCCAGCAGCTTAGATGTTTTGCGCTCCTACAATGAGCAGTTCTTC
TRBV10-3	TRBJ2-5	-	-	CAIKATIQETQYF	TGTGCCATCAAAGCGACAATCCAAGAGACCCAGTACTTC
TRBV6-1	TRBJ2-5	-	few	CASSAPPGLKETQYF	TGTGCCAGCAGTGCCCCCCCGGGACTCAAAGAGACCCAGTACTTC
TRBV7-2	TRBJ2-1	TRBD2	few	CASSQLRGAYNEQFF	TGTGCCAGCAGCCAGTTGCGGGGGGCCTACAATGAGCAGTTCTTC
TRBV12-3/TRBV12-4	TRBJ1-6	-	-	CASTLDGYSPLHF	TGTGCCAGCACTCTGGACGGATATTCACCCCTCCACTTT
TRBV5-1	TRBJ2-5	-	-	CASSRTSSQETQYF	TGCGCCAGCAGCCGGACAAGTAGCCAAGAGACCCAGTACTTC
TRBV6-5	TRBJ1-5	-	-	CASSYSSGQPQHF	TGTGCCAGCAGTTACTCGAGTGGTCAGCCCCAGCATTTT
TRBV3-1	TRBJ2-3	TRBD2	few	CASSQVTSGPSTDTQYF	TGTGCCAGCAGCCAAGTCACTAGCGGGCCAAGCACAGATACGCAGTATTTT
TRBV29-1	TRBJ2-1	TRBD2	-	CSVAPLAGGPDEQFF	TGCAGCGTCGCCCCACTAGCGGGGGGGCCCGATGAGCAGTTCTTC
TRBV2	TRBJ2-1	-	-	CASSIGNEQFF	TGTGCCAGCAGCATAGGAAATGAGCAGTTCTTC
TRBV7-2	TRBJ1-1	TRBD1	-	CASSLFGTGDETFF	TGTGCCAGCAGCTTATTTGGGACAGGGGATGAGACTTTCTTT
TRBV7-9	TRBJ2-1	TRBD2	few	CASSLGLAGGRGNEQFF	TGTGCCAGCAGCTTGGGACTAGCGGGGGGACGGGGAAATGAGCAGTTCTTC
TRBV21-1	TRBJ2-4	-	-	CASSIRRGNIQYF	TGTGCCAGCAGCATTCGCCGGGGAAACATTCAGTACTTC
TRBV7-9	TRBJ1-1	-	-	CASSRIQENTEAFF	TGTGCCAGCAGTCGGATTCAGGAGAACACTGAAGCTTTCTTT
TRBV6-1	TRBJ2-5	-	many	CASSDWVLGTQYF	TGTGCCAGCAGTGATTGGGTTCTAGGGACCCAGTACTTC
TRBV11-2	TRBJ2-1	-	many	CASSSMGLWAFF	TGTGCCAGCAGCTCGATGGGTCTGTGGGCGTTCTTC
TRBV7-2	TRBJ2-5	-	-	CASSFTGYWETQYF	TGTGCCAGCAGCTTTACAGGGTATTGGGAGACCCAGTACTTC
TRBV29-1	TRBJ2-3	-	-	CSVLWTYISTDTQYF	TGCAGCGTTTTATGGACATACATTAGCACAGATACGCAGTATTTT
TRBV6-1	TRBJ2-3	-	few	CASSGALTDTQYF	TGTGCCAGCAGTGGGGCCCTCACAGATACGCAGTATTTT
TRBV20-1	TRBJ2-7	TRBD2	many	CSARLAGGPYEQYF	TGCAGTGCTCGACTAGCGGGGGGGCCTTACGAGCAGTACTTC
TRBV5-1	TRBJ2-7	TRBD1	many	CASSLDRGYEQYF	TGCGCCAGCAGCTTGGACAGGGGCTACGAGCAGTACTTC
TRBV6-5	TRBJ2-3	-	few	CASRDRSTDTQYF	TGTGCCAGCAGGGACCGAAGCACAGATACGCAGTATTTT
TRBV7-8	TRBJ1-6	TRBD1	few	CASSYYRDRGNSPLHF	TGTGCCAGCAGCTATTACCGGGACAGGGGGAATTCACCCCTCCACTTT
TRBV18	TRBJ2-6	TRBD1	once	CASSPLTGGSGANVLTF	TGTGCCAGCTCACCCCTGACAGGGGGCTCTGGGGCCAACGTCCTGACTTTC
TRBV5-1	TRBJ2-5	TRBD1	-	CASSLKDRGQETQYF	TGCGCCAGCAGCTTAAAGGACAGGGGACAAGAGACCCAGTACTTC
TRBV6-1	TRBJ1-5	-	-	CALTGGYSNQPQHF	TGTGCCCTTACGGGAGGGTATAGCAATCAGCCCCAGCATTTT
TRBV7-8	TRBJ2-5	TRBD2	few	CASSSRRLAGSETQYF	TGTGCCAGCAGCTCTAGGCGACTAGCGGGATCAGAGACCCAGTACTTC
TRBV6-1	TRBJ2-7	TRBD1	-	CASSDQGTASYEQYF	TGTGCCAGCAGTGATCAGGGGACAGCCTCCTACGAGCAGTACTTC
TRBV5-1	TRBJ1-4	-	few	CASSLVGNTNEKLFF	TGCGCCAGCAGCTTGGTGGGGAATACTAATGAAAAACTGTTTTTT
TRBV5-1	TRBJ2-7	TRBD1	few	CASSLKDRGTPYEQYF	TGCGCCAGCAGCCTAAAAGACAGGGGGACCCCCTACGAGCAGTACTTC
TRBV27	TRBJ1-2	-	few	CASSLYSIPGNSYGYTF	TGTGCCAGCAGTTTGTATTCCATACCAGGGAACAGCTATGGCTACACCTTC
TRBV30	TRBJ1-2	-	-	CAWRTNCGYTF	TGTGCCTGGAGAACTAACTGTGGCTACACCTTC
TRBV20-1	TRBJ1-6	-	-	CSAPDGLYNSPLHF	TGCAGTGCCCCGGACGGTCTCTATAATTCACCCCTCCACTTT
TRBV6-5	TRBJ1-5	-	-	CASSYSTGAQPQHF	TGTGCCAGCAGTTACTCGACGGGGGCCCAGCCCCAGCATTTT
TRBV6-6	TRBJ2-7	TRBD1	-	CASRYSTGYDEQYF	TGTGCCAGCAGGTACTCGACAGGGTACGACGAGCAGTACTTC
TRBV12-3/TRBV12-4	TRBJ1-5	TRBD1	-	CASSQGAGRPQHF	TGTGCCAGCAGTCAGGGGGCCGGTCGGCCCCAGCATTTT
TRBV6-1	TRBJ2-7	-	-	CASKRSYEQYF	TGTGCCAGTAAAAGATCCTACGAGCAGTACTTC
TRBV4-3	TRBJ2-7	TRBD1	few	CASSQEWIQGTSREQYF	TGCGCCAGCAGCCAAGAATGGATACAGGGGACGAGTAGGGAGCAGTACTTC
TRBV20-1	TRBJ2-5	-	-	CSARKRLLEETQYF	TGCAGTGCTAGGAAGCGACTCTTGGAGGAGACCCAGTACTTC
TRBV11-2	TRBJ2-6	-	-	CASSSPSPGSGANVLTF	TGTGCCAGCAGCTCACCCAGCCCAGGGTCTGGGGCCAACGTCCTGACTTTC
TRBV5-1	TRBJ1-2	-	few	CASSLDNHRSYTF	TGCGCCAGCAGCTTGGATAACCACCGTTCATACACCTTC